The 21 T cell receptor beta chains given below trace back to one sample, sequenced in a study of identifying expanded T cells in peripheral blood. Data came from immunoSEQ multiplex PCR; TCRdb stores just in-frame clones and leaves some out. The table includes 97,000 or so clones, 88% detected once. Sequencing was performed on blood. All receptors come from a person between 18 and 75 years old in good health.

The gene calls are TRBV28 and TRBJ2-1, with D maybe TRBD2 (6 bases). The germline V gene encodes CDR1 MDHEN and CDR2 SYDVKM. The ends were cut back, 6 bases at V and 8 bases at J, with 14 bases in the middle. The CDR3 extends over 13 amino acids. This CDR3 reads CASSREPRYEQFF. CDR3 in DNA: TGTGCCAGCAGCCGGGAGCCCCGCTATGAGCAGTTCTTC.

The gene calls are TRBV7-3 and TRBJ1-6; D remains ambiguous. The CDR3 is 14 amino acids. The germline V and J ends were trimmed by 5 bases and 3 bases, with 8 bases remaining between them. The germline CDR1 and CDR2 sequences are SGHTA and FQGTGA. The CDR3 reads CASSMGVYNSPLHF. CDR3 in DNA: TGTGCCAGCAGCATGGGCGTCTATAATTCACCCCTCCACTTT.

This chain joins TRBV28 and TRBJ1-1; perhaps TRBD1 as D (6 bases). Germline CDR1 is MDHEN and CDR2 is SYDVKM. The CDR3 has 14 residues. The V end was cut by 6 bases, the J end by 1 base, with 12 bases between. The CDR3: CASRRGQQNTEAFF. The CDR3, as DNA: TGTGCCAGCAGACGTGGACAGCAGAACACTGAAGCTTTCTTT.

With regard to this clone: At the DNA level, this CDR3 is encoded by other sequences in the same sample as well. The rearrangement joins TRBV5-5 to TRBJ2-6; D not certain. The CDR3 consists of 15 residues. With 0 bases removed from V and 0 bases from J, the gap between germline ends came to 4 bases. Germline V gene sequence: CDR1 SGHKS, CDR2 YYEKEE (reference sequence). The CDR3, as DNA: TGTGCCAGCAGCTTGGGCGGCTCTGGGGCCAACGTCCTGACTTTC. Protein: CASSLGGSGANVLTF.

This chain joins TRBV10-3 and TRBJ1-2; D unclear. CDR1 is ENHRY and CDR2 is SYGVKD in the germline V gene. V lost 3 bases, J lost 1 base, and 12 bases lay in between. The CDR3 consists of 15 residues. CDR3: CAISEGLNSNYGYTF. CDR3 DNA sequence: TGTGCCATCAGTGAAGGTTTGAACAGTAACTATGGCTACACCTTC.

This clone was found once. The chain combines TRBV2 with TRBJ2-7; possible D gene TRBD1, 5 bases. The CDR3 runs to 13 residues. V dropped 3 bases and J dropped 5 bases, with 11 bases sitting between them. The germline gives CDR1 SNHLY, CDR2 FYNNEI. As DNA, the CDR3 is TGTGCCAGCAGTGAGCCAGGGTCCCACGAGCAGTACTTC. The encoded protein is CASSEPGSHEQYF.

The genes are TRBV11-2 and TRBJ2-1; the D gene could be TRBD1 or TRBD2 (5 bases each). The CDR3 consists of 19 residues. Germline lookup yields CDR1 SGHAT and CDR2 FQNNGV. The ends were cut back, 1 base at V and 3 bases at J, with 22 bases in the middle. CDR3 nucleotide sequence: TGTGCCAGCAGCTTAGTCCCCCCAGGGCCAACTAGAAACTACAATGAGCAGTTCTTC. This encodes CASSLVPPGPTRNYNEQFF.

For the CDR3, the DNA is TGTGCCAGCAGCGTAGGTCTTGAGCAGTTCTTC. Translation gives CASSVGLEQFF. The chain is built from TRBV9 and TRBJ2-1; D remains ambiguous. The V end was cut by 0 bases, the J end by 9 bases, with 4 bases between. This CDR3 comprises 11 residues. From germline, CDR1 is SGDLS and CDR2 YYNGEE.

CDR3 bases: TGTGCCTGGAGTGTAGGACGCAACTATGGCTACACCTTC. Translating gives CAWSVGRNYGYTF. The rearrangement uses TRBV30 and TRBJ1-2; D remains unclear. The CDR3 covers 13 residues. V lost 0 bases and J lost 2, with 7 bases in between. Germline lookup yields CDR1 GTSNPN and CDR2 SVGIG (reference sequence).

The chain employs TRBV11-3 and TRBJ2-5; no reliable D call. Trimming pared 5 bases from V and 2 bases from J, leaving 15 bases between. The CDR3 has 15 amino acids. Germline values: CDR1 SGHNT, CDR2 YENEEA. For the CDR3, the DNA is TGTGCCAGCAGCACATCCATGGGAAGGCAAGAGACCCAGTACTTC. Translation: CASSTSMGRQETQYF. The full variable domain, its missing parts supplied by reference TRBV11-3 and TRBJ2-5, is EAGVVQSPRYKIIEKKQPVAFWCNPISGHNTLYWYLQNLGQGPELLIRYENEEAVDDSQLPKDRFSAERLKGVDSTLKIQPAELGDSAVYLCASSTSMGRQETQYFGPGTRLLVL.

The CDR3 sequence: CASSGEKETQYF. In DNA, the CDR3 is TGTGCCAGCTCGGGCGAGAAAGAGACCCAGTACTTC. The gene calls are TRBV18 and TRBJ2-5; D is unclear. The CDR3 has 12 residues. Deletions cut 6 bases from V and 3 bases from J, with 8 bases between. Germline V CDR1 and CDR2: KGHSH, LQKENI.

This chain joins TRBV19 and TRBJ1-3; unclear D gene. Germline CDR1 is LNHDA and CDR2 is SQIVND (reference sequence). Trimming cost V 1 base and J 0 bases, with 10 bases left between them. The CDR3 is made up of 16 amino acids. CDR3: CASSIGAPFSGNTIYF. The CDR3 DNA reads TGTGCCAGTAGTATAGGAGCACCTTTCTCTGGAAACACCATATATTTT.

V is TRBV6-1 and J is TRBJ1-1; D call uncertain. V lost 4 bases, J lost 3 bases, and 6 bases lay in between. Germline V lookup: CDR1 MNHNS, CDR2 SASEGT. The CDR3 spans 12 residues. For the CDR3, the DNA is TGTGCCAGCAGTGCTGGACACACTGAAGCTTTCTTT. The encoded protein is CASSAGHTEAFF.

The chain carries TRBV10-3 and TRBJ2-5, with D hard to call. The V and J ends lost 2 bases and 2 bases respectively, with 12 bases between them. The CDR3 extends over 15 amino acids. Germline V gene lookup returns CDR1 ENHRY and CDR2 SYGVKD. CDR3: CAISEGERPQETQYF. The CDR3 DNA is TGTGCCATCAGTGAGGGAGAGAGACCACAAGAGACCCAGTACTTC.

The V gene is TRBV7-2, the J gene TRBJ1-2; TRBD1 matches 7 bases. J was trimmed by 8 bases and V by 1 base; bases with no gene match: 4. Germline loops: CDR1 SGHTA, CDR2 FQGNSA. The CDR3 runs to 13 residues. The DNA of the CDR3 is TGTGCCAGCAGCTTAGGACAGGGTGGAGGCTACACCTTC. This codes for CASSLGQGGGYTF.

CDR3 nucleotides: TGTGCCAGCAGGCCCCAGGGGGGCCCCTCCTACGAGCAGTACTTC. Its translation: CASRPQGGPSYEQYF. The chain employs TRBV6-6 and TRBJ2-7, with TRBD1 as a possible D gene (7 bases). V shed 6 bases and J shed 0 bases, with 15 bases lying between them. Germline lookup yields CDR1 MNHNY and CDR2 SVGAGI (reference sequence). The CDR3 runs 15 residues.

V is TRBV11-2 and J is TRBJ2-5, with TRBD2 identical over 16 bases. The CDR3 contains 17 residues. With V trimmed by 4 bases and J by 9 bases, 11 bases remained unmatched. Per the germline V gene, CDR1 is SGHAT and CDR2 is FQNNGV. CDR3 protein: CASSSMGLAGGRGSQYF. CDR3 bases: TGTGCCAGCAGCTCCATGGGACTAGCGGGAGGGAGAGGGTCCCAGTACTTC.

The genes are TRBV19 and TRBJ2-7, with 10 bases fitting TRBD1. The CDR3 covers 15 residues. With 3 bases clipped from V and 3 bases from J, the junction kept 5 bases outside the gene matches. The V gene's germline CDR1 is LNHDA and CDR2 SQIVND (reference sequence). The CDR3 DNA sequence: TGTGCCAGTAGTATCCTTGGACAGGGGGTCTACGAGCAGTACTTC. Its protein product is CASSILGQGVYEQYF.

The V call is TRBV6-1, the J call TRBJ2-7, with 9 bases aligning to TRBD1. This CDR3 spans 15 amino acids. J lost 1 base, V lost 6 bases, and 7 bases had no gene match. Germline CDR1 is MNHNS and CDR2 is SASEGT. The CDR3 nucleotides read TGTGCCAGCAGCACAGGGACAGGGCCTTCCTACGAGCAGTACTTC. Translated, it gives CASSTGTGPSYEQYF.

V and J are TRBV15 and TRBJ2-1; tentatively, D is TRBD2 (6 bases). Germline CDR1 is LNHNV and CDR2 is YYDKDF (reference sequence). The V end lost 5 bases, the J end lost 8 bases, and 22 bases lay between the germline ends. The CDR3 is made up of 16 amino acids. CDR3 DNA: TGTGCCACCAGCGGCCTTGCGGGATGGGGGGACGATGAGCAGTTCTTC. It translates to CATSGLAGWGDDEQFF.

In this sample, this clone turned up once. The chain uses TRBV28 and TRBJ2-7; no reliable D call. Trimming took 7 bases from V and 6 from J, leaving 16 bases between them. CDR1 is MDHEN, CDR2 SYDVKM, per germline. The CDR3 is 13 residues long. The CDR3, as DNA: TGTGCCAGCAATAGAGGTTCTTCGGGCGAGCAGTACTTC. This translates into CASNRGSSGEQYF.